A single sample is the source of the 22 T cell receptor beta chains below, sequenced in a study of cytomegalovirus exposure and HLA in healthy donors. This PCR relied on a set of 60 Vbeta primers and 13 Jbeta primers. Profiled with immunoSEQ multiplex PCR; TCRdb holds only in-frame clones, not every one. This table holds about 160,000 clones, roughly four fifths found once. The material sequenced was PBMCs. The receptors originated from a man aged 40-49 years in good health and CMV-seronegative.

The chain recombines TRBV28 with TRBJ2-7, with a possible D match to TRBD1 (6 bases). CDR3 length: 13 residues. Per germline, CDR1 MDHEN and CDR2 SYDVKM. V dropped 5 bases and J dropped 5 bases, with 13 bases sitting between them. As DNA, the CDR3 is TGTGCCAGCAGTCCTACAGGGTTCGACGAGCAGTACTTC. Translating it yields CASSPTGFDEQYF.

The rearrangement links TRBV28 to TRBJ1-5; the D gene is possibly TRBD1 (6 bases). Germline assignment: CDR1 MDHEN and CDR2 SYDVKM. This CDR3 region has 14 residues. Trimming took 5 bases from V and 2 from J, leaving 10 bases between them. DNA for the CDR3: TGTGCCAGCAGTCAACAGGGCCGCAATCAGCCCCAGCATTTT. This translates into CASSQQGRNQPQHF. The whole variable domain, remainder taken from reference TRBV28 and TRBJ1-5, is DVKVTQSSRYLVKRTGEKVFLECVQDMDHENMFWYRQDPGLGLRLIYFSYDVKMKEKGDIPEGYSVSREKKERFSLILESASTNQTSMYLCASSQQGRNQPQHFGDGTRLSIL.

V is TRBV29-1 and J is TRBJ2-7, with a tentative D call TRBD2 (7 bases). The length of the CDR3 is 12 residues. Trimming took 8 bases from V and 6 from J, leaving 17 bases between them. Germline lookup yields CDR1 SQVTM and CDR2 ANQGSEA. The CDR3 region is CSTRGASGEQYV. The DNA for the CDR3 is TGCAGCACACGGGGGGCGTCGGGCGAGCAGTACGTC.

This clone has only one observation. V gene TRBV4-1 combines with J gene TRBJ2-3, with TRBD2 as a possible D gene (6 bases). The V end lost 0 bases, the J end lost 10 bases, and 14 bases lay between the germline ends. The CDR3 runs to 14 residues. Germline CDR1 MGHRA, CDR2 YSYEKL. The CDR3 DNA sequence: TGCGCCAGCAGCCAAGATGTGGGGACTTTCGCGCAGTATTTT. Its protein is CASSQDVGTFAQYF.

This chain joins TRBV9 and TRBJ2-7; weak D call: TRBD2 (5 bases). The germline V gene encodes CDR1 SGDLS and CDR2 YYNGEE. The CDR3 consists of 13 residues. V dropped 0 bases and J dropped 8 bases, with 12 bases sitting between them. The CDR3 loop is CASSVVEGSQQYF. The CDR3 DNA follows: TGTGCCAGCAGCGTAGTTGAGGGATCACAGCAGTACTTC.

CDR3 in DNA: TGCAGCGCTGGGACAGCGAACACTGAAGCTTTCTTT. It specifies CSAGTANTEAFF. The rearrangement joins TRBV29-1 to TRBJ1-1, with TRBD1 matching 7 bases. The V gene end was trimmed by 7 bases and the J gene end by 1 base; junction bases not matched to a gene: 3. This CDR3 contains 12 residues. The germline CDR1 and CDR2 sequences are SQVTM and ANQGSEA.

This clone was detected only a few times. The chain uses TRBV5-6 and TRBJ1-2; 9 bases fit TRBD1. The CDR3 totals 13 residues. Per germline, CDR1 SGHDT and CDR2 YYEEEE. V dropped 5 bases and J dropped 7; count of bases not matched to a gene: 6. CDR3 coding DNA: TGTGCCAGCAGTTTTACAGGGGGCGTTGGCTACACCTTC. It translates to CASSFTGGVGYTF.

This clone was counted only a few times. The chain has TRBV18 and TRBJ2-1; D perhaps matches TRBD2 (5 bases). The CDR3 is 14 residues long. Germline CDR1 reads KGHSH; CDR2 reads LQKENI. The germline V and J ends were trimmed by 4 bases and 8 bases, with 15 bases remaining between them. CDR3 sequence reads: CASSQVTVRDEQFF. The CDR3 bases are TGTGCCAGCTCACAAGTAACAGTGCGGGATGAGCAGTTCTTC.

V usage is TRBV6-5 and J usage is TRBJ2-3; D may be TRBD1 (5 bases). Trimming removed 4 bases from V and 12 bases from J, with 17 bases in between. This CDR3 has 13 amino acids. Germline CDR1 and CDR2: MNHEY and SVGAGI. CDR3: CASSSSDSSLQYF. The CDR3 DNA is TGTGCCAGCAGTTCGTCAGACAGCAGCCTTCAGTATTTT.

The J gene is TRBJ1-1, the V gene TRBV6-5; D is uncertain. The V gene lost 2 bases and the J gene lost 11 bases, with 9 bases spanning the gap. The germline CDR1 and CDR2 sequences are MNHEY and SVGAGI. The CDR3 runs 11 residues. CDR3 sequence: CASSYREEAFF. CDR3 DNA sequence: TGTGCCAGCAGTTACAGGGAGGAGGCTTTCTTT.

This chain uses TRBV5-4 with TRBJ2-2, with 11 bases fitting TRBD2. The germline V gene has CDR1 SGHNT and CDR2 YYREEE (reference sequence). The V and J ends lost 3 bases and 7 bases, in that order; junction bases with no gene match: 5. The CDR3 has 15 amino acids. Here the CDR3 reads CASSSSGRMSGELFF. CDR3 bases: TGTGCCAGCAGCTCTAGCGGGAGGATGAGCGGGGAGCTGTTTTTT.

The chain uses TRBV28 and TRBJ1-3; the D is unclear. The CDR3 has 14 residues. V was shortened by 4 bases and J by 1 base, with 8 bases between the two germline ends. Per the germline V gene, CDR1 is MDHEN and CDR2 is SYDVKM. DNA of the CDR3: TGTGCCAGCAGTTCCGAGTTTTCTGGAAACACCATATATTTT. This gives the protein CASSSEFSGNTIYF. Based on the CDR3 plus reference TRBV28 and TRBJ1-3, the full variable domain is DVKVTQSSRYLVKRTGEKVFLECVQDMDHENMFWYRQDPGLGLRLIYFSYDVKMKEKGDIPEGYSVSREKKERFSLILESASTNQTSMYLCASSSEFSGNTIYFGEGSWLTVV.

The chain recombines TRBV7-6 with TRBJ2-3; tentative D call: TRBD2 (6 bases). CDR1 and CDR2 (germline): SGHVS, FNYEAQ. V was pared by 3 bases and J by 0 bases, with 13 bases between. CDR3 length: 16 amino acids. The CDR3 DNA is TGTGCCAGCAGCTTGGGGCTAGCGTCTAGCACAGATACGCAGTATTTT. Protein product: CASSLGLASSTDTQYF.

The chain joins TRBV7-9 to TRBJ1-2; the D gene is possibly TRBD1 (6 bases). Trimming took off 1 base at V and 8 bases at J, with 11 bases between the two ends. The CDR3 sequence is 13 residues long. The germline CDR1 and CDR2 sequences are SEHNR and FQNEAQ (reference sequence). CDR3 DNA sequence: TGTGCCAGCAGCTTAGATGCAGGGGTAGGCTACACCTTC. This gives the protein CASSLDAGVGYTF.

This clone was counted a few times. The rearrangement links TRBV28 to TRBJ1-2, with TRBD1 matching over 7 bases. The CDR3 sequence is 12 residues long. V gave up 10 bases and J gave up 8 bases; unmatched junction bases: 10. Germline-derived CDR1 and CDR2 are MDHEN and SYDVKM. The CDR3 DNA reads as TGTGCCACCGATACAGGGGCCAGGGGCTACACCTTC. Translation gives CATDTGARGYTF.

The genes are TRBV5-4 and TRBJ2-5, with 11 bases matching TRBD2. Germline assignment: CDR1 SGHNT and CDR2 YYREEE (reference sequence). The CDR3 spans 16 residues. V dropped 2 bases and J dropped 3; count of bases not matched to a gene: 6. The CDR3, as DNA: TGTGCCAGCAGCTTCTCCCTAGCGGGGGGAAAAGAGACCCAGTACTTC. This encodes CASSFSLAGGKETQYF.

V usage is TRBV5-5 and J usage is TRBJ2-7, with TRBD2 identical over 13 bases. The CDR3 sequence is 16 residues long. V lost 2 bases to trimming and J lost 4 bases; unmatched junction nucleotides: 6. CDR1 is SGHKS and CDR2 is YYEKEE in the germline V gene (reference sequence). CDR3 coding DNA: TGTGCCAGCAGCTTTTCCGGGACTAGCGGGGCATACGAGCAGTACGTC. It specifies CASSFSGTSGAYEQYV.

CDR3 sequence: CASSIQGSNQPQHF. CDR3 nucleotide sequence: TGTGCCAGTAGTATCCAGGGTTCCAATCAGCCCCAGCATTTT. The rearrangement links TRBV19 to TRBJ1-5; possibly TRBD1 for D (5 bases). This CDR3 has 14 residues. V was cut by 3 bases and J by 3 bases, with 9 bases left in between. CDR1 LNHDA and CDR2 SQIVND come from the germline V gene (reference sequence).

The chain employs TRBV5-4 and TRBJ2-3; TRBD1 aligns across 7 bases. The V and J ends lost 2 bases and 3 bases, in that order; junction bases with no gene match: 6. CDR3 length: 15 amino acids. Germline V gene sequence: CDR1 SGHNT, CDR2 YYREEE (reference sequence). The CDR3: CASSFRTGVTDTQYF. The CDR3 DNA is TGTGCCAGCAGCTTTCGAACAGGGGTTACAGATACGCAGTATTTT.

V and J are TRBV30 and TRBJ1-4; 10 bases are a match to TRBD1. The ends lost 5 bases at V and 5 bases at J; junction bases unmatched: 2. The V gene's germline CDR1 is GTSNPN and CDR2 SVGIG (reference sequence). This CDR3 is 13 amino acids long. CDR3: CAWGTGVNEKLFF. The CDR3 DNA follows: TGTGCCTGGGGGACAGGGGTGAATGAAAAACTGTTTTTT.

With respect to this clone: The same CDR3 arises from other DNA sequences in this sample as well. The V call is TRBV5-4, the J call TRBJ2-2; D perhaps matches TRBD2 (6 bases). Germline V gene data show CDR1 as SGHNT and CDR2 as YYREEE (reference sequence). Trimming cost V 4 bases and J 2 bases, with 9 bases left between them. The CDR3 contains 14 residues. CDR3 in amino acids: CASSQGLNTGELFF. In DNA, the CDR3 is TGTGCCAGCAGCCAGGGACTCAACACCGGGGAGCTGTTTTTT.

This clone was observed a few times. The V call is TRBV5-5, the J call TRBJ2-1; 8 positions match TRBD1. Trimming removed 4 bases from V and 6 bases from J; junction bases left unmatched: 9. This CDR3 is 15 amino acids long. Per germline, CDR1 SGHKS and CDR2 YYEKEE (reference sequence). In nucleotides, the CDR3 is TGTGCCAGCAGCGACGGACAGGGTATACTCAATGAGCAGTTCTTC. It encodes CASSDGQGILNEQFF.